This TCR beta chain originates from a study of blood T cell repertoires in COVID-19 (dated by TCRdb to about 2020). Regarding the study in general: Collaborator samples came from the United States, Italy and Spain and covered acute and convalescent phases of COVID-19. The dataset comprised deeply sampled blood TCRbeta repertoires from subjects exposed to, actively infected with, or recovered from COVID-19. Samples were obtained from the ongoing ImmuneRACE study (first 160 participants) and from about 1,300 subjects provided by 6 global collaborators. The sample metadata nearly always contained a de-identified subject ID, COVID-19 status, age in years and sex. The prospective study material was composed of cDNA or gDNA derived from T cells, B-cell-depleted T cells, or PBMCs. The repertoires were released in a freely available public database meant as a resource for research on the immune response to SARS-CoV-2. Where HLA class I and class II types were available, the types were taken from metadata supplied by the sample provider, not from assay-based typing.

The immunoSEQ Assay, a bias-controlled multiplex PCR, was used to amplify TCRbeta CDR3 regions from genomic DNA. Per the original workflow: The number of nucleated cells in each sample was estimated from the amplification of reference gene primers within the assay. To quantify the absolute abundance of each unique TCRbeta CDR3 rearrangement, sequence reads were collapsed and filtered. For each sample, productive Simpson clonality was calculated by taking the square root of Simpson's diversity index across productive rearrangements. TCRdb took over this immuneACCESS table, retaining in-frame rearrangements with V and J assigned. Such tables are incomplete; in checked studies, under half of the missing clones stem from an unresolved V gene, and the remainder is unexplained. V, J and clone size reflect that table, while D and trimming were determined from the DNA. For this sample there are about 120,000 clones; roughly three quarters appear just once. The top ten constitute 7.9% of the sample.

Whole blood was collected in K2EDTA tubes by collaborating institutions according to the institutions' own protocols. For TCRbeta analysis, collaborators shipped samples in one of three forms: frozen whole blood, isolated PBMCs, or DNA extracted from either of those sample types. Note on this clone: What antigen it recognizes has not been identified. No qualities accompany the bases; no much larger clone lies one base away.

Here is what the overall study found, with its caveats: The quantity of clinical and demographic metadata differed by source and by participant and was supplied without curation.

Including cysteine and phenylalanine, the CDR3 has 14 amino acids. The DNA shown is the 42-base CDR3, in frame from base 1. V is cut by 5 bases and J by 2 bases, and the space between the germline ends is 13 bases. The germline V gene provides CDR1 SGHTA and CDR2 FQGNSA. The sequenced sample was peripheral blood. The sequence links TRBV7-2 to TRBJ2-7; a weak D assignment points to TRBD1 (5 bases agree). This sequence originates from a human donor in a cohort sampled during active COVID-19. The CDR3 region has the sequence CASSPHQGTYEQYF. The DNA sequence is as follows: TGTGCCAGCAGCCCGCACCAGGGTACCTACGAGCAGTACTTC.